Sequencing of this T cell receptor (beta chain) was carried out in a study of glioma-infiltrating T cells after dendritic cell vaccination. Generated by immunoSEQ multiplex PCR, the TCRdb table keeps only in-frame clones and is missing some. Seen here are 90,000 to 95,000 clones, 75% to 90% observed once, and the top ten hold over 2%. Time point here: after dendritic cell vaccination, including at tumor progression/relapse. PBMC were collected before vaccination, two weeks after the third vaccination, and at progression. The germline CDR1 and CDR2 sequences are SGHNT and YYREEE (reference sequence). CDR3 size: 14 residues. J gave up 1 base and V 6 bases, and 6 bases lay outside the gene matches.

This receptor was identified in a human donor with glioblastoma. The sequences come from blood, collected after dendritic cell vaccination. The chain links TRBV5-4 to TRBJ1-1; 7 bases fit TRBD1. In DNA form, the CDR3 reads TGTGCCAGCACGCTGACAGGGACGAACACTGAAGCTTTCTTT. Translating it yields CASTLTGTNTEAFF.